These 26 T cell receptor beta chains originate from one sample sequenced in a study of blood T cell repertoires in COVID-19. Profiling relied on immunoSEQ multiplex PCR, and the TCRdb table lists in-frame clones only, not all of them. The sample has around 300,000 clones, 80% to 90% seen once. The sample comprised PBMCs or T cells enriched from blood (not recorded which). Receptors were obtained from a man aged 25-45 years who had recovered from COVID-19.

For the CDR3, the DNA is TGTGCCAGCAGCTTCCCCATAGCGGAGCCCACAGATACGCAGTATTTT. This codes for CASSFPIAEPTDTQYF. This chain joins TRBV7-9 and TRBJ2-3; a possible D gene is TRBD2 (6 bases). CDR1 is SEHNR, CDR2 FQNEAQ, per germline (reference sequence). The V gene lost 3 bases and the J gene lost 2 bases, with 15 bases spanning the gap. The CDR3 has 16 amino acids.

The CDR3: CASSSGGPPYEQYF. The CDR3 bases are TGTGCCAGTAGTTCAGGGGGCCCCCCCTACGAGCAGTACTTC. The chain combines TRBV19 with TRBJ2-7; 8 nucleotides line up with TRBD1. V was pared by 5 bases and J by 2 bases, with 5 bases of the junction left unmatched. The V gene's germline CDR1 is LNHDA and CDR2 SQIVND (reference sequence). The CDR3 length is 14 residues.

This clone was seen once. The J gene is TRBJ2-6, the V gene TRBV27, with D unresolved. The V end was cut by 3 bases, the J end by 1 base, with 13 bases between. The germline gives CDR1 MNHEY, CDR2 SMNVEV (reference sequence). This CDR3 spans 17 amino acids. The chain's CDR3 is CASSFEALLSGANVLTF. CDR3 DNA: TGTGCCAGCAGTTTTGAGGCCTTACTTTCTGGGGCCAACGTCCTGACTTTC.

The chain uses TRBV28 and TRBJ2-7; TRBD1 is a possible D gene (6 bases). The germline CDR1 and CDR2 sequences are MDHEN and SYDVKM. Trimming removed 6 bases from V and 4 bases from J, with 10 bases in between. This CDR3 is built from 12 residues. CDR3 loop: CASSRTGYEQYF. In nucleotides, the CDR3 is TGTGCCAGCAGCAGAACAGGGTACGAGCAGTACTTC. Full variable domain (outside the CDR3, taken from reference TRBV28 and TRBJ2-7): DVKVTQSSRYLVKRTGEKVFLECVQDMDHENMFWYRQDPGLGLRLIYFSYDVKMKEKGDIPEGYSVSREKKERFSLILESASTNQTSMYLCASSRTGYEQYFGPGTRLTVT.

The count of this clone is one. J is TRBJ1-1 and V is TRBV19; D might be TRBD1 (5 bases). The V end was cut by 5 bases, the J end by 3 bases, with 16 bases between. CDR3 length: 15 amino acids. Germline assignment: CDR1 LNHDA and CDR2 SQIVND (reference sequence). The CDR3 loop reads CASSFLWGGDTEAFF. CDR3 nucleotides: TGTGCCAGTAGTTTTTTATGGGGCGGGGACACTGAAGCTTTCTTT.

The chain is built from TRBV5-1 and TRBJ2-3, with 8 bases aligning to TRBD2. The CDR3 runs 17 residues. With V trimmed by 3 bases and J by 4 bases, 13 bases remained unmatched. CDR1 is SGHRS, CDR2 YFSETQ, per germline. The CDR3 DNA reads TGCGCCAGCAGCTCCCTACGGGGGGGCTCCGGGGCAGATACGCAGTATTTT. Translated, it gives CASSSLRGGSGADTQYF. Based on the CDR3 plus reference TRBV5-1 and TRBJ2-3, the full variable domain is KAGVTQTPRYLIKTRGQQVTLSCSPISGHRSVSWYQQTPGQGLQFLFEYFSETQRNKGNFPGRFSGRQFSNSRSEMNVSTLELGDSALYLCASSSLRGGSGADTQYFGPGTRLTVL.

The rearrangement links TRBV28 to TRBJ2-3; D uncertain. V was shortened by 5 bases and J by 0 bases, with 15 bases between the two germline ends. The CDR3 is 16 residues long. Looked up from germline, CDR1 is MDHEN and CDR2 is SYDVKM. In DNA, the CDR3 is TGTGCCAGCAGTCGCTCAGTGGCCCCTAGCACAGATACGCAGTATTTT. This codes for CASSRSVAPSTDTQYF.

The chain combines TRBV7-9 with TRBJ2-5, with 10 bases lining up with TRBD2. This CDR3 spans 17 amino acids. The V gene's germline CDR1 is SEHNR and CDR2 FQNEAQ (reference sequence). V shed 2 bases and J 4 bases; nucleotides not matched to a gene: 10. DNA of the CDR3: TGTGCCAGCAGCTTACGCCCAGTAGCGGGGGGCGGAGAGACCCAGTACTTC. Protein sequence: CASSLRPVAGGGETQYF.

This sequence joins TRBV7-3 and TRBJ2-3; TRBD1 is a possible D gene (7 bases). Per the germline V gene, CDR1 is SGHTA and CDR2 is FQGTGA. Between the trimmed V and J ends, which lost 4 bases and 2 bases, there was a span of 13 bases. The CDR3 covers 15 residues. CDR3 nucleotides: TGTGCCAGCAGCTCCCAGGGGGGCTACACAGATACGCAGTATTTT. This sequence encodes CASSSQGGYTDTQYF.

V is TRBV2 and J is TRBJ2-2; 7 bases are a match to TRBD1. This CDR3 is built from 13 residues. V gave up 5 bases and J gave up 5 bases; unmatched junction bases: 2. The germline V gene encodes CDR1 SNHLY and CDR2 FYNNEI. CDR3 nucleotide sequence: TGTGCCAGCAGTATACAGGGGACCGGGGAGCTGTTTTTT. Protein sequence: CASSIQGTGELFF. Combining the CDR3 with reference TRBV2 and TRBJ2-2 gives the whole variable domain EPEVTQTPSHQVTQMGQEVILRCVPISNHLYFYWYRQILGQKVEFLVSFYNNEISEKSEIFDDQFSVERPDGSNFTLKIRSTKLEDSAMYFCASSIQGTGELFFGEGSRLTVL.

DNA for the CDR3: TGTGCCACCAGCGGAGGGGATAGCGGGGTCTCCTACGAGCAGTACTTC. The encoded protein is CATSGGDSGVSYEQYF. The chain is built from TRBV15 and TRBJ2-7; 8 positions match TRBD2. This CDR3 comprises 16 residues. Germline CDR1 LNHNV, CDR2 YYDKDF (reference sequence). V was pared by 5 bases and J by 0 bases, with 9 bases of the junction left unmatched. The full variable domain, in which reference TRBV15 and TRBJ2-7 provide the parts outside the CDR3, is DAMVIQNPRYQVTQFGKPVTLSCSQTLNHNVMYWYQQKSSQAPKLLFHYYDKDFNNEADTPDNFQSRRPNTSFCFLDIRSPGLGDTAMYLCATSGGDSGVSYEQYFGPGTRLTVT.

This chain joins TRBV7-2 and TRBJ1-6, with 9 bases lining up with TRBD1. CDR3 size: 15 residues. The V gene's germline CDR1 is SGHTA and CDR2 FQGNSA. J was trimmed by 7 bases and V by 2 bases; bases with no gene match: 3. The CDR3 spells CASSLRGQGNSPLHF. CDR3 coding DNA: TGTGCCAGCAGCTTACGGGGACAGGGCAATTCACCCCTCCACTTT. Based on the CDR3 plus reference TRBV7-2 and TRBJ1-6, the full variable domain is GAGVSQSPSNKVTEKGKDVELRCDPISGHTALYWYRQSLGQGLEFLIYFQGNSAPDKSGLPSDRFSAERTGGSVSTLTIQRTQQEDSAVYLCASSLRGQGNSPLHFGNGTRLTVT.

V usage is TRBV4-1 and J usage is TRBJ2-7, with 9 nucleotides matching TRBD1. The CDR3 spans 15 residues. The J segment lost 4 bases and the V segment lost 7 bases, leaving 11 bases of the junction unmatched. Germline values: CDR1 MGHRA, CDR2 YSYEKL. The CDR3: CASTLGTGSKYEQYF. The CDR3 DNA reads TGCGCCAGCACCCTGGGGACAGGGAGTAAGTACGAGCAGTACTTC.

The V call is TRBV30, the J call TRBJ2-7; 9 bases match TRBD1. This CDR3 is 15 amino acids long. Per the germline V gene, CDR1 is GTSNPN and CDR2 is SVGIG (reference sequence). With 1 base clipped from V and 6 bases from J, the junction kept 10 bases outside the gene matches. The CDR3 DNA sequence: TGTGCCTGGAGTGCCTGGACAGGGGAAGGAGCCGAGCAGTACTTC. Protein product: CAWSAWTGEGAEQYF.

As regards this clone: The identical CDR3 is also encoded by other nucleotide sequences in the sample. The chain links TRBV5-1 to TRBJ2-2, with D hard to call. Germline V gene data show CDR1 as SGHRS and CDR2 as YFSETQ. The CDR3 is 13 amino acids. Trimming took off 3 bases at V and 1 base at J, with 4 bases between the two ends. The CDR3 DNA sequence: TGCGCCAGCAGCTCGGGGAACACCGGGGAGCTGTTTTTT. Protein product: CASSSGNTGELFF.

V and J are TRBV11-2 and TRBJ2-5, with 7 bases fitting TRBD2. This CDR3 contains 17 residues. V shed 5 bases, J shed 4 bases, and the junction held 16 bases outside the gene matches. The germline gives CDR1 SGHAT, CDR2 FQNNGV. Here the CDR3 reads CASSPQRDPRLLETQYF. CDR3 bases: TGTGCCAGCAGCCCGCAGCGGGACCCCCGGCTGTTAGAGACCCAGTACTTC.

This chain joins TRBV7-9 and TRBJ1-1; D remains ambiguous. This CDR3 has 14 amino acids. V dropped 1 base and J dropped 1 base, with 7 bases sitting between them. Germline values: CDR1 SEHNR, CDR2 FQNEAQ (reference sequence). The CDR3 reads CASSLGHPNTEAFF. CDR3 sequence (DNA): TGTGCCAGCAGCTTAGGACACCCGAACACTGAAGCTTTCTTT.

The gene calls are TRBV6-5 and TRBJ2-1; TRBD2 matches at 9 bases. Germline V CDR1 and CDR2: MNHEY, SVGAGI. The CDR3 loop spans 14 amino acids. V lost 8 bases, J lost 3 bases, and 5 bases stayed unmatched. The CDR3 nucleotides read TGTGCCAGCCTTAGCGGGGGTTACTACAATGAGCAGTTCTTC. It yields the protein CASLSGGYYNEQFF.

The chain combines TRBV10-1 with TRBJ2-2; 7 positions match TRBD1. Losses at the gene ends were 2 bases for V and 4 bases for J; bases not matched to a gene: 4. CDR3 size: 15 residues. Germline assignment: CDR1 WNHNN and CDR2 SYGVQD (reference sequence). CDR3 in DNA: TGCGCCAGCAGTGAGGGGGACAGCTTCACCGGGGAGCTGTTTTTT. Translation gives CASSEGDSFTGELFF.

The chain recombines TRBV12-3 or TRBV12-4 with TRBJ1-5; D is undetermined. This CDR3 has 13 residues. Deletions cut 3 bases from V and 7 bases from J, with 10 bases between. CDR3: CASSFTSGQPQHF. CDR3 nucleotides: TGTGCCAGCAGTTTCACCAGCGGACAGCCCCAGCATTTT.

V and J are TRBV28 and TRBJ2-1; possibly TRBD2 for D (6 bases). Germline V gene data show CDR1 as MDHEN and CDR2 as SYDVKM. The CDR3 consists of 12 residues. V was trimmed by 11 bases and J by 0 bases, leaving 8 bases between them. The CDR3 DNA sequence: TGTGCCGTGGGGGGCTCCTACAATGAGCAGTTCTTC. It encodes CAVGGSYNEQFF.

This clone was observed once. J is TRBJ2-6 and V is TRBV5-1; 11 bases map to TRBD1. Unmatched junction bases numbered 9, after V lost 4 bases and J lost 0 bases. CDR1 is SGHRS and CDR2 is YFSETQ in the germline V gene. The CDR3 consists of 19 residues. This chain's CDR3 is CASSLGQGAPYSGANVLTF. The CDR3, as DNA: TGCGCCAGCAGCCTAGGACAGGGGGCCCCCTACTCTGGGGCCAACGTCCTGACTTTC. Filled out from reference TRBV5-1 and TRBJ2-6, the complete variable domain reads KAGVTQTPRYLIKTRGQQVTLSCSPISGHRSVSWYQQTPGQGLQFLFEYFSETQRNKGNFPGRFSGRQFSNSRSEMNVSTLELGDSALYLCASSLGQGAPYSGANVLTFGAGSRLTVL.

V is TRBV2 and J is TRBJ1-3, with TRBD1 matching over 10 bases. J lost 7 bases, V lost 1 base, and 1 base had no gene match. Germline values: CDR1 SNHLY, CDR2 FYNNEI. This CDR3 is built from 14 residues. This chain's CDR3 is CASSEEGQGNTIYF. The CDR3, as DNA: TGTGCCAGCAGTGAAGAGGGACAGGGGAACACCATATATTTT.

The CDR3 DNA sequence: TGTGCCAGCAGTTTAGGCGGGACAGGGGAATCGGGCGAGCAGTACTTC. It translates to CASSLGGTGESGEQYF. The V call is TRBV28, the J call TRBJ2-7; 10 nucleotides align to TRBD1. Germline assignment: CDR1 MDHEN and CDR2 SYDVKM. V shed 2 bases, J shed 6 bases, and the junction held 10 bases outside the gene matches. This CDR3 comprises 16 residues. Supplemented by reference TRBV28 and TRBJ2-7, the full variable domain reads DVKVTQSSRYLVKRTGEKVFLECVQDMDHENMFWYRQDPGLGLRLIYFSYDVKMKEKGDIPEGYSVSREKKERFSLILESASTNQTSMYLCASSLGGTGESGEQYFGPGTRLTVT.

The chain is built from TRBV6-5 and TRBJ2-2; the match to TRBD2 covers 7 bases. Losses at the gene ends were 5 bases for V and 6 bases for J; bases not matched to a gene: 3. The CDR3 is 13 residues long. Germline V lookup: CDR1 MNHEY, CDR2 SVGAGI. Here the CDR3 reads CASSPTSAGELFF. CDR3 in DNA: TGTGCCAGCAGTCCAACTAGCGCCGGGGAGCTGTTTTTT.

J is TRBJ1-6 and V is TRBV3-1 (or the pseudogene TRBV3-2); TRBD1 agrees at 8 bases. The trim removed 3 bases at V and 10 bases at J, leaving 8 bases unmatched. The CDR3 extends over 15 amino acids. Germline assignment: CDR1 LGHDT and CDR2 YNNKEL (reference sequence). In nucleotides, the CDR3 is TGTGCCAGCAGCCAGAGACAGGGGCAGGGCTCACCCCTCCACTTT. Translation: CASSQRQGQGSPLHF.